This T cell receptor (beta chain) was observed in a study of cytomegalovirus exposure and HLA in healthy donors. The study's findings and limits: Prediction of most subjects' HLA-A and HLA-B alleles by TCR beta sequences was reportedly accurate. In an earlier analysis, most TCR beta V segments were productive about 87% or about 30% of the time.

Germline CDR1 reads SGHVS; CDR2 reads FNYEAQ. This CDR3 contains 17 residues. V lost 0 bases to trimming and J lost 5 bases; unmatched junction nucleotides: 11. On this clone: The antigen is not known.

In the PCR, 60 Vbeta and 13 Jbeta primers were used. Authors' methods: Unique TCR beta chains numbered around 80 million in a later analysis, with roughly 10 million shared. The assay was immunoSEQ multiplex PCR, and TCRdb's table has in-frame clones only and misses some. Clone size and the V and J calls come from that table; the DNA yielded D and trimming. The repertoire holds about 200,000 clones, with around 88% as singletons. The chain has TRBV7-6 and TRBJ2-5, with 8 positions matching TRBD2. This clonotype originated in a woman aged 25 to 39 in good health and CMV-seronegative. Sequences were obtained from PBMCs. Written as DNA, the CDR3 is TGTGCCAGCAGCTTAGCGTTTGGCGGGAGGATTTTGGAGACCCAGTACTTC. Translation: CASSLAFGGRILETQYF.